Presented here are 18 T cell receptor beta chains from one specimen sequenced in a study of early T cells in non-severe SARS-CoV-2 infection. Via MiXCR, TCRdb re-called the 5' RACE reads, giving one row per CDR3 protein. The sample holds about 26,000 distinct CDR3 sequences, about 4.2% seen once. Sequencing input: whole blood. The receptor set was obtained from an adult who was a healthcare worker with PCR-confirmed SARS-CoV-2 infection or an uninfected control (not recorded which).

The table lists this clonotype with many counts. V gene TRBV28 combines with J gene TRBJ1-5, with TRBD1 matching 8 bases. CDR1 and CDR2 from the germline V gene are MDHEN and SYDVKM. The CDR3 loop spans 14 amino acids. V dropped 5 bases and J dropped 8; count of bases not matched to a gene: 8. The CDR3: CASSATGGSKPQHF. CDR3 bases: TGTGCCAGCAGTGCCACAGGGGGTTCCAAGCCCCAGCATTTT.

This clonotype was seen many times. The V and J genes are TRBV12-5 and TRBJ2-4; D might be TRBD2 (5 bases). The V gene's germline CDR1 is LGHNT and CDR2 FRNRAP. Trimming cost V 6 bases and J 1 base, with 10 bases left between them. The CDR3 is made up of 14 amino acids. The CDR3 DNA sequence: TGTGCTAGTGGCCGGTCGGGGGCCAAAAACATTCAGTACTTC. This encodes CASGRSGAKNIQYF.

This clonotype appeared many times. CDR3 sequence (DNA): TGCGCCAGCAGCCACATTAGCGGGGGGGGCCTATACAATGAGCAGTTCTTC. Translation gives CASSHISGGGLYNEQFF. The rearrangement uses TRBV4-1 and TRBJ2-1; 11 nucleotides match TRBD2. Unmatched junction bases numbered 8, after V lost 3 bases and J lost 4 bases. The CDR3 is made up of 17 amino acids. CDR1 is MGHRA and CDR2 is YSYEKL in the germline V gene.

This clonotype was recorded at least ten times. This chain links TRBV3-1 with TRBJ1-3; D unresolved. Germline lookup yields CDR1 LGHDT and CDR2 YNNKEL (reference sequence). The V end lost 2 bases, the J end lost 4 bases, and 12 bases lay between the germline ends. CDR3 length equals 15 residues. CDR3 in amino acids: CASSQQGGGGNTIYF. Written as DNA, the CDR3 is TGTGCCAGCAGCCAACAAGGTGGAGGCGGAAACACCATATATTTT.

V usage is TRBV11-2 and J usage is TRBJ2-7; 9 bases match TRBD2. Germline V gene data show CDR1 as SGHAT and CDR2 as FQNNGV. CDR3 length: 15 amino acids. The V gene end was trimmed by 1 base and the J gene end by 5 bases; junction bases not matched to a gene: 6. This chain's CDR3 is CASSLGTSGSHEQYF. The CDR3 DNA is TGTGCCAGCAGCTTAGGTACTAGCGGGTCTCACGAGCAGTACTTC.

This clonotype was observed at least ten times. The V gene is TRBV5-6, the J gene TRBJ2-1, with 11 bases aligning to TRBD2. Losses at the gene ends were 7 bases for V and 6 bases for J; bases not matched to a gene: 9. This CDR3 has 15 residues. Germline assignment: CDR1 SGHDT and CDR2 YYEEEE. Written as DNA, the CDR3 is TGTGCCAGCGGACATAGCGGGGGGGCCGGCAATGAGCAGTTCTTC. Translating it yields CASGHSGGAGNEQFF.

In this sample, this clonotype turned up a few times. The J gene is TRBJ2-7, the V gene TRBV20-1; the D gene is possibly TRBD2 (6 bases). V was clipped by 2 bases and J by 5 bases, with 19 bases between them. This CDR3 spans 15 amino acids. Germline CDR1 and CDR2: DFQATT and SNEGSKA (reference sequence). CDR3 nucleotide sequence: TGCAGTGCTAGACAAGGAGGGCAGACGCAAAACGAGCAGTACTTC. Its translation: CSARQGGQTQNEQYF.

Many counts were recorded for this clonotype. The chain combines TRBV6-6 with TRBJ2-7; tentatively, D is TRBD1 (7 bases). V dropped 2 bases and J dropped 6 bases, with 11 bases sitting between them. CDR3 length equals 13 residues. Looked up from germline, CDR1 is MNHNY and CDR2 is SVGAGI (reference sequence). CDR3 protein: CASSYQGGFEQYF. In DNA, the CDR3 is TGTGCCAGCAGTTACCAGGGGGGTTTCGAGCAGTACTTC.

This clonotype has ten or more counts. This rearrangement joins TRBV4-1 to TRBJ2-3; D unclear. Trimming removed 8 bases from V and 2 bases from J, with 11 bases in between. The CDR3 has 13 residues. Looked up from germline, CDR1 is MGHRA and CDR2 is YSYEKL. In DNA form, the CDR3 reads TGCGCCAGCGGACGGCAGCACACAGATACGCAGTATTTT. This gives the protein CASGRQHTDTQYF.

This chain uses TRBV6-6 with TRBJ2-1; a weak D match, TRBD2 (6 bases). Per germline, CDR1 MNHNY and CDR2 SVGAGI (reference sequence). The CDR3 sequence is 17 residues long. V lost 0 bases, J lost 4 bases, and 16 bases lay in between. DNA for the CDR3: TGTGCCAGCAGTTACTCCGCGGGATCTCACGTGTACAATGAGCAGTTCTTC. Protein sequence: CASSYSAGSHVYNEQFF.

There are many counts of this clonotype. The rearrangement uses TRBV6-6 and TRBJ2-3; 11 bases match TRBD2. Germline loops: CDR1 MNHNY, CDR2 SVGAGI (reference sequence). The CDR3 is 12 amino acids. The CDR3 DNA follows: TGTGTAGCGGGGGGGCCCACAGATACGCAGTATTTT. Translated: CVAGGPTDTQYF.

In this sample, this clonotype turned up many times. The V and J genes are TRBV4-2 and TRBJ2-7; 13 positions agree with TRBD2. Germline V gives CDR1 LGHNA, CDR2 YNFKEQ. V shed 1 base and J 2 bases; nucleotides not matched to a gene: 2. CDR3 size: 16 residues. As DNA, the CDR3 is TGTGCCAGCAGCCAAGCGGGACTAGCGGGAACCTACGAGCAGTACTTC. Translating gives CASSQAGLAGTYEQYF.

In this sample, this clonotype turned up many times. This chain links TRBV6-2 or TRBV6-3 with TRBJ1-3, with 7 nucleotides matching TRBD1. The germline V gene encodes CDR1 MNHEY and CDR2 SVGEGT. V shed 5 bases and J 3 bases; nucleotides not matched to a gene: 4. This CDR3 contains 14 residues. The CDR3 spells CASSRGGVGNTIYF. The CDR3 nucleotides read TGTGCCAGCAGTCGAGGGGGCGTTGGAAACACCATATATTTT.

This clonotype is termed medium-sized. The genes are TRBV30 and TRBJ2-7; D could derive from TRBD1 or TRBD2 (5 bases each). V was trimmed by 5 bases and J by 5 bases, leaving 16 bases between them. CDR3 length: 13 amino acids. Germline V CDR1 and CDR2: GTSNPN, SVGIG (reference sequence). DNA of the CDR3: TGTGCCTGGTCCGGGACCCACCCTAACGAGCAGTACTTC. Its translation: CAWSGTHPNEQYF.

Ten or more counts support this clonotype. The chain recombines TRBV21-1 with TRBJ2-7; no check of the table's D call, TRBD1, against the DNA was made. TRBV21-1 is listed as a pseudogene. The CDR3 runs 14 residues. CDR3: CASSKASGFYEQYF. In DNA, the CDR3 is TGTGCCAGCAGCAAAGCCTCAGGGTTCTACGAGCAGTACTTC.

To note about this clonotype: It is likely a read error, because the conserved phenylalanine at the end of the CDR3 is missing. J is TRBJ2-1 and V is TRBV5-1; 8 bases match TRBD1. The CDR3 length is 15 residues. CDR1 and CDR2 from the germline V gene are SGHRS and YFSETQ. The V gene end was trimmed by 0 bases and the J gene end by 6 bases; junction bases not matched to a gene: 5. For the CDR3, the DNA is TGCGCCAGCAGCTTGGAATCAACAGGGGGCAATGAGCAGTTCCTC. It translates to CASSLESTGGNEQFL.

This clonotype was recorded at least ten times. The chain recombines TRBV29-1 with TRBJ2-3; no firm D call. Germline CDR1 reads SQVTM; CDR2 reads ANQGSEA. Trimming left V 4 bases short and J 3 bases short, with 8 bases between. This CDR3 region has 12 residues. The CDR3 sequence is CSVAPGTDTQYF. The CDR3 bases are TGCAGCGTTGCCCCGGGTACAGATACGCAGTATTTT.

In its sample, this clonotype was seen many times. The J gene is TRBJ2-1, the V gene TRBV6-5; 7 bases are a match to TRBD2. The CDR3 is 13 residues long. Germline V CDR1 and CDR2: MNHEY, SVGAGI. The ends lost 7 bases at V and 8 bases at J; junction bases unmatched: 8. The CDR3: CASKKAGRDEQFF. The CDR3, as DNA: TGTGCCAGCAAGAAAGCGGGGCGGGATGAGCAGTTCTTC.